Below, one TCR beta chain is given with its context. Sequencing was performed with immunoSEQ multiplex PCR; in TCRdb, only in-frame clones are kept and a portion is missing. This sample has around 130,000 clones; around 82% occur once, and the top ten carry 9% to 14%. The data stem from a study of blood T cell repertoires in COVID-19. Looking at the study overall: COVID-19 samples, acute and convalescent, were from the United States, Italy and Spain.

The germline CDR1 and CDR2 sequences are MNHEY and SVGEGT. The CDR3 extends over 17 amino acids. V trimming: 2 bases; J trimming: 0 bases; junction bases outside the gene matches: 5. Sequencing was performed on peripheral blood. The chain uses TRBV6-2 or TRBV6-3 and TRBJ1-1; 11 nucleotides line up with TRBD1. The sequence came from a human donor in a cohort sampled during active COVID-19. This CDR3 reads CASSYGGQGDMNTEAFF. DNA for the CDR3: TGTGCCAGCAGTTACGGGGGACAGGGGGATATGAACACTGAAGCTTTCTTT.